The sequence of this T cell receptor beta chain was determined in a study of blood T cell repertoires in COVID-19. Study-level background: Sites across the United States, Italy and Spain contributed samples from acute and convalescent COVID-19. T cells, B-cell-depleted T cells, or PBMCs provided the cDNA or gDNA that served as material.

In germline, CDR1 is MNHEY, CDR2 SVGAGI. Trimming left V 6 bases short and J 1 base short, with 8 bases between. This CDR3 is 13 amino acids long. Under the authors' procedure: Scientists estimated how many nucleated cells there were by amplifying reference gene primers. Sequencing used immunoSEQ multiplex PCR; TCRdb keeps in-frame clones, though not all of them. V and J calls and clone size are as listed in that table; D and trimming were resolved from the DNA. Here the sample spans a few hundred thousand clones, 80% to 90% being singletons. The V gene is TRBV6-5, the J gene TRBJ2-3; D is perhaps TRBD2 (5 bases). The clonotype was recovered from a man aged 35-49 years who had recovered from COVID-19. Sequenced material: peripheral blood. CDR3 sequence (DNA): TGTGCCAGCAGAGTTAGCGGCACAGATACGCAGTATTTT. This sequence encodes CASRVSGTDTQYF.